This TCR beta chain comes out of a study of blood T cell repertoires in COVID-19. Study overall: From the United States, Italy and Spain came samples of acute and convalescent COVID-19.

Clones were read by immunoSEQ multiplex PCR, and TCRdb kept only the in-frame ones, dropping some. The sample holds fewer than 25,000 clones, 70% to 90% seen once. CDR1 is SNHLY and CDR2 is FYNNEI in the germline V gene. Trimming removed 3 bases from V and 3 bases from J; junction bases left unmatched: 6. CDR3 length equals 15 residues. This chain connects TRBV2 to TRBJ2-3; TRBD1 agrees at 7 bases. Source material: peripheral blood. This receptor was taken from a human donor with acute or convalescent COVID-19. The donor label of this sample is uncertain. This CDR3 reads CASSDPRGITDTQYF. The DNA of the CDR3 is TGTGCCAGCAGTGATCCCAGGGGGATTACAGATACGCAGTATTTT.